The 14 T cell receptor beta chains below come from one sample, sequenced in a study of T cell responses to AZD1222 COVID-19 vaccine. Sequencing was performed with immunoSEQ multiplex PCR; in TCRdb, only in-frame clones are kept and a portion is missing. The sample has about 120,000 clones, just under 90% seen once. The input for sequencing was peripheral blood, taken on day 0 of AZD1222 vaccination. These receptors were taken from an adult in good health.

The CDR3 bases are TGTGCCAGCAGTGGGGACAGCTATCAGCCCCAGCATTTT. This sequence encodes CASSGDSYQPQHF. The genes are TRBV12-3 or TRBV12-4 and TRBJ1-5; 7 bases are shared with TRBD1. This CDR3 comprises 13 residues. The V segment lost 5 bases and the J segment 5 bases; nucleotides outside the gene matches: 3.

Only one count was recorded for this clone. The chain couples TRBV28 to TRBJ1-6, with unresolved D. Trimming pared 5 bases from V and 0 bases from J, leaving 8 bases between. The CDR3 spans 15 residues. CDR1 and CDR2 (germline): MDHEN, SYDVKM. The CDR3 spells CASSEPSSYNSPLHF. The CDR3 DNA is TGTGCCAGCAGTGAACCCAGCTCCTATAATTCACCCCTCCACTTT.

This clone turned up a few times. The chain has TRBV14 and TRBJ1-2, with D unclear. The germline gives CDR1 SGHDN, CDR2 FVKESK. V lost 1 base, J lost 7 bases, and 10 bases lay in between. CDR3 length: 13 residues. The CDR3, as DNA: TGTGCCAGCAGCCAAGTGAGCAGGTTTGGCTACACCTTC. This codes for CASSQVSRFGYTF. The full variable domain, completed using reference TRBV14 and TRBJ1-2, is EAGVTQFPSHSVIEKGQTVTLRCDPISGHDNLYWYRRVMGKEIKFLLHFVKESKQDESGMPNNRFLAERTGGTYSTLKVQPAELEDSGVYFCASSQVSRFGYTFGSGTRLTVV.

V usage is TRBV6-5 and J usage is TRBJ1-5, with D perhaps TRBD1 (6 bases). The length of the CDR3 is 13 residues. V dropped 2 bases and J dropped 6 bases, with 8 bases sitting between them. Germline CDR1 reads MNHEY; CDR2 reads SVGAGI. The CDR3 coding sequence is TGTGCCAGCAGTTACGACAGGAGTCAGCCCCAGCATTTT. Translation gives CASSYDRSQPQHF.

This chain uses TRBV19 with TRBJ2-7; D is possibly TRBD1 (6 bases). The CDR3 totals 17 residues. Trimming removed 4 bases from V and 4 bases from J, with 23 bases in between. CDR1 and CDR2 (germline): LNHDA, SQIVND (reference sequence). CDR3 residues: CASSRGLGQGRPYEQYF. The DNA of the CDR3 is TGTGCCAGTAGTAGAGGGCTGGGGCAGGGGCGCCCTTACGAGCAGTACTTC. Filled out from reference TRBV19 and TRBJ2-7, the complete variable domain reads DGGITQSPKYLFRKEGQNVTLSCEQNLNHDAMYWYRQDPGQGLRLIYYSQIVNDFQKGDIAEGYSVSREKKESFPLTVTSAQKNPTAFYLCASSRGLGQGRPYEQYFGPGTRLTVT.

The rearrangement joins TRBV12-3 or TRBV12-4 to TRBJ1-2, with no clear D. V was pared by 5 bases and J by 1 base, with 5 bases between. This CDR3 has 12 amino acids. Here the CDR3 reads CASSKDNYGYTF. CDR3 in DNA: TGTGCCAGCAGTAAGGATAACTATGGCTACACCTTC.

CDR3 region: CAWSAWGDSRDQPQHF. CDR3 sequence (DNA): TGTGCCTGGAGTGCCTGGGGGGATTCGAGGGATCAGCCCCAGCATTTT. V and J are TRBV30 and TRBJ1-5, with a tentative D call TRBD1 (5 bases). The CDR3 has 16 residues. CDR1 is GTSNPN, CDR2 SVGIG, per germline (reference sequence). Trimming cost V 1 base and J 5 bases, with 18 bases left between them.

The rearrangement links TRBV7-2 to TRBJ2-5; 10 bases are shared with TRBD1. CDR1 is SGHTA and CDR2 is FQGNSA in the germline V gene. J gave up 5 bases and V 5 bases, and 5 bases lay outside the gene matches. The CDR3 totals 14 residues. The CDR3 DNA reads as TGTGCCAGCAGCCCGACAGGGGGCCGTGAGACCCAGTACTTC. Its protein is CASSPTGGRETQYF.

CDR3 loop: CATKRETGKETQYF. The CDR3 bases are TGTGCCACCAAGAGAGAGACAGGGAAAGAGACCCAGTACTTC. The chain combines TRBV6-5 with TRBJ2-5, with TRBD1 identical over 7 bases. The CDR3 covers 14 residues. Germline V gene sequence: CDR1 MNHEY, CDR2 SVGAGI. V was pared by 10 bases and J by 3 bases, with 11 bases of the junction left unmatched.

This sequence joins TRBV27 and TRBJ1-2, with 7 nucleotides matching TRBD1. V lost 4 bases, J lost 5 bases, and 4 bases stayed unmatched. The CDR3 is 13 residues long. Per the germline V gene, CDR1 is MNHEY and CDR2 is SMNVEV (reference sequence). CDR3 bases: TGTGCCAGCAGTTCGCAGGGGGTATATGGCTACACCTTC. Translating it yields CASSSQGVYGYTF.

V usage is TRBV19 and J usage is TRBJ1-3; D perhaps matches TRBD1 (6 bases). CDR3 length: 16 amino acids. V was cut by 3 bases and J by 2 bases, with 14 bases left in between. Germline V gene sequence: CDR1 LNHDA, CDR2 SQIVND (reference sequence). The CDR3 loop is CASSMLLDSTGNTIYF. In DNA form, the CDR3 reads TGTGCCAGTAGTATGCTGTTGGACAGCACTGGAAACACCATATATTTT.

The genes are TRBV5-1 and TRBJ2-7; the D is unclear. V lost 4 bases to trimming and J lost 5 bases, with 10 bases between them. The CDR3 extends over 12 amino acids. Germline assignment: CDR1 SGHRS and CDR2 YFSETQ. The CDR3 loop reads CASSLSENEQYF. The CDR3 nucleotides read TGCGCCAGCAGCCTTTCCGAGAACGAGCAGTACTTC. The whole variable domain, filled in from reference TRBV5-1 and TRBJ2-7, reads KAGVTQTPRYLIKTRGQQVTLSCSPISGHRSVSWYQQTPGQGLQFLFEYFSETQRNKGNFPGRFSGRQFSNSRSEMNVSTLELGDSALYLCASSLSENEQYFGPGTRLTVT.

The chain carries TRBV27 and TRBJ1-5; perhaps TRBD1 as D (5 bases). Deletions cut 10 bases from V and 1 base from J, with 11 bases between. Germline V gene lookup returns CDR1 MNHEY and CDR2 SMNVEV (reference sequence). The CDR3 length is 13 residues. The CDR3 sequence: CAIQGGSNQPQHF. CDR3 nucleotide sequence: TGTGCCATCCAGGGAGGAAGCAATCAGCCCCAGCATTTT.

The rearrangement links TRBV27 to TRBJ1-1; perhaps TRBD1 as D (5 bases). The germline CDR1 and CDR2 sequences are MNHEY and SMNVEV (reference sequence). The CDR3 is made up of 13 amino acids. The V and J ends lost 2 bases and 1 base respectively, with 5 bases between them. CDR3 sequence: CASSLRGNTEAFF. For the CDR3, the DNA is TGTGCCAGCAGTTTAAGGGGGAACACTGAAGCTTTCTTT.